The clone carrying this TCR beta chain was seen at least ten times. Its antigen is unknown. The TCR beta libraries were generated through quantitative 5'-RACE incorporating molecular barcodes. From the 5' RACE reads, TCRdb called clonotypes with MiXCR, one entry per CDR3 protein. Among over 450,000 distinct CDR3 sequences listed, 10% to 15% were seen once. The sample originates from a study of CD8 T cells in ankylosing spondylitis. The CDR3 has 13 residues. The V segment lost 0 bases and the J segment 4 bases; nucleotides outside the gene matches: 0. Germline assignment: CDR1 SGHRS and CDR2 YFSETQ. Findings and caveats of the study: Apparently characteristic of ankylosing spondylitis blood was a TCR beta motif (fewer than 10 highly homologous variants). Disease-linked clones reportedly showed significant enrichment in matched ankylosing spondylitis synovial fluid.

The sequenced sample consisted of blood, either unsorted or a sorted T cell fraction (not recorded which). The clonotype was recovered from a male donor with ankylosing spondylitis. V and J are TRBV5-1 and TRBJ1-2; 7 positions match TRBD1. The DNA for the CDR3 is TGCGCCAGCAGCTTGGGGGACAGCTATGGCTACACCTTC. Amino acids: CASSLGDSYGYTF.